The rows below give T cell receptor beta chains drawn from one sample of a study of shared clonotypes between healthy human individuals. Some clones are missing from TCRdb's copy, which holds only in-frame ones; the method was immunoSEQ multiplex PCR. Here the sample spans 150,000 to 200,000 clones, 66% being singletons. The source material was memory CD4+ T cells sorted from blood. The receptors were sampled from a man aged 25-45 years in good health. Each CDR3 is given with its conserved first and last residue. The order of the fields is clone size, V gene, J gene, D gene, CDR3 protein, CDR3 DNA. D genes are given only for firm matches. Expanded clones get a size class; other rows say once, few or many, or leave the size out.

clone size: many; V gene: TRBV28; J gene: TRBJ1-1; D gene: -; CDR3 protein: CASRGRPEAFF; CDR3 DNA: TGTGCCAGCAGGGGGAGGCCTGAAGCTTTCTTT
clone size: -; V gene: TRBV11-2; J gene: TRBJ2-1; D gene: TRBD2; CDR3 protein: CASSSALAGPPGFF; CDR3 DNA: TGTGCCAGCAGCTCAGCTCTAGCGGGGCCCCCGGGGTTCTTC
clone size: -; V gene: TRBV30; J gene: TRBJ1-3; D gene: -; CDR3 protein: CAWSVLGNTIYF; CDR3 DNA: TGTGCCTGGAGTGTTTTGGGAAACACCATATATTTT
clone size: -; V gene: TRBV18; J gene: TRBJ1-1; D gene: -; CDR3 protein: CASSLSRETEAFF; CDR3 DNA: TGTGCCAGCTCGCTCTCAAGGGAGACTGAAGCTTTCTTT
clone size: -; V gene: TRBV29-1; J gene: TRBJ2-5; D gene: TRBD2; CDR3 protein: CSVEASGGETQYF; CDR3 DNA: TGCAGCGTTGAGGCTAGCGGGGGGGAGACCCAGTACTTC
clone size: -; V gene: TRBV11-2; J gene: TRBJ2-7; D gene: -; CDR3 protein: CASSVTATSYEQYF; CDR3 DNA: TGTGCCAGCAGCGTGACAGCGACCTCCTACGAGCAGTACTTC
clone size: -; V gene: TRBV18; J gene: TRBJ2-4; D gene: -; CDR3 protein: CASSPFLPDHSAKNIQYF; CDR3 DNA: TGTGCCAGCTCACCATTTCTTCCGGACCACTCCGCCAAAAACATTCAGTACTTC
clone size: many; V gene: TRBV9; J gene: TRBJ1-2; D gene: -; CDR3 protein: CASSVARGYGYTF; CDR3 DNA: TGTGCCAGCAGCGTAGCTCGGGGTTATGGCTACACCTTC
clone size: -; V gene: TRBV6-1; J gene: TRBJ1-1; D gene: TRBD1; CDR3 protein: CASSGVMGQIAEAFF; CDR3 DNA: TGTGCCAGCAGTGGGGTGATGGGACAGATCGCTGAAGCTTTCTTT
clone size: -; V gene: TRBV15; J gene: TRBJ2-5; D gene: -; CDR3 protein: CATSRDFNSQETQYF; CDR3 DNA: TGTGCCACCAGCAGAGATTTCAACAGCCAAGAGACCCAGTACTTC
clone size: -; V gene: TRBV5-4; J gene: TRBJ2-2; D gene: -; CDR3 protein: CASSFSGSSTGELFF; CDR3 DNA: TGTGCCAGCAGCTTTTCGGGGTCGAGCACCGGGGAGCTGTTTTTT
clone size: -; V gene: TRBV7-3; J gene: TRBJ2-6; D gene: -; CDR3 protein: CASSSARSGANVLTF; CDR3 DNA: TGTGCCAGCAGCTCCGCCAGATCTGGGGCCAACGTCCTGACTTTC
clone size: many; V gene: TRBV2; J gene: TRBJ1-1; D gene: -; CDR3 protein: CASSGQVNTEAFF; CDR3 DNA: TGTGCCAGCAGTGGACAGGTCAACACTGAAGCTTTCTTT
clone size: -; V gene: TRBV2; J gene: TRBJ2-7; D gene: -; CDR3 protein: CASSSGGTAIYEQYF; CDR3 DNA: TGTGCCAGCTCTAGTGGGGGGACAGCGATCTACGAGCAGTACTTC
clone size: -; V gene: TRBV6-5; J gene: TRBJ2-1; D gene: TRBD2; CDR3 protein: CASSRLAGEVNEQFF; CDR3 DNA: TGTGCCAGCAGTCGACTAGCGGGAGAGGTGAATGAGCAGTTCTTC
clone size: -; V gene: TRBV13; J gene: TRBJ2-2; D gene: TRBD2; CDR3 protein: CASSGLAGNTGELFF; CDR3 DNA: TGTGCCAGCAGCGGACTAGCGGGGAACACCGGGGAGCTGTTTTTT
clone size: few; V gene: TRBV10-3; J gene: TRBJ1-1; D gene: -; CDR3 protein: CAIRSVGPSVTEAFF; CDR3 DNA: TGTGCCATCAGGTCGGTTGGGCCCTCGGTAACTGAAGCTTTCTTT
clone size: -; V gene: TRBV10-3; J gene: TRBJ2-7; D gene: -; CDR3 protein: CAISVEVSYEQYF; CDR3 DNA: TGTGCCATCAGTGTGGAAGTTTCCTACGAGCAGTACTTC
clone size: -; V gene: TRBV18; J gene: TRBJ2-7; D gene: -; CDR3 protein: CASSLDRARTYEQYF; CDR3 DNA: TGTGCCAGCTCACTAGACCGGGCGCGGACCTACGAGCAGTACTTC
clone size: -; V gene: TRBV18; J gene: TRBJ2-6; D gene: -; CDR3 protein: CASSPRQALVSGANVLTF; CDR3 DNA: TGTGCCAGCTCACCACGACAGGCACTCGTCTCTGGGGCCAACGTCCTGACTTTC
clone size: -; V gene: TRBV30; J gene: TRBJ2-7; D gene: TRBD1; CDR3 protein: CAWWDRGDEQYF; CDR3 DNA: TGTGCCTGGTGGGACAGGGGGGACGAGCAGTACTTC
clone size: -; V gene: TRBV10-2; J gene: TRBJ1-1; D gene: -; CDR3 protein: CASSDRGILMFSPEAFF; CDR3 DNA: TGCGCCAGCAGTGATCGTGGGATACTTATGTTTAGCCCTGAAGCTTTCTTT